This T cell receptor beta chain was recorded in a study of blood T cell repertoires in COVID-19. The table came from immunoSEQ multiplex PCR; TCRdb's copy has only in-frame clones and leaves some out. This sample has a few hundred thousand clones, with 87% found just once. This receptor was identified in a woman aged 25 to 39 who had recovered from COVID-19. Sample: PBMCs or T cells enriched from blood (not recorded which).

The CDR3 is CASSPESSGNTIYF. The CDR3 nucleotides are TGCGCCAGCAGCCCCGAGAGCTCTGGAAACACCATATATTTT. The rearrangement uses TRBV5-1 and TRBJ1-3, with D unclear. V shed 4 bases and J shed 0 bases, with 8 bases lying between them. The CDR3 length is 14 residues. The germline CDR1 and CDR2 sequences are SGHRS and YFSETQ.